The clone carrying this T cell receptor beta chain was found a few times. TCRdb passed the RT-PCR reads through MiXCR, listing each CDR3 protein once. This sample has more than 600,000 distinct CDR3 sequences, with approximately 15% found just once. This clonotype originated in a female donor in good health, serving as a healthy control. The sample comprised memory CD4+ T cells from blood.

The CDR3 sequence is CASSTGPFNTGELFF. The DNA for the CDR3 is TGTGCCAGCAGTACGGGACCTTTCAACACCGGGGAGCTGTTTTTT. The chain couples TRBV6-2 or TRBV6-3 to TRBJ2-2, with D perhaps assigned TRBD1 or TRBD2 (5 bases each). CDR1 is MNHEY and CDR2 is SVGEGT in the germline V gene. V lost 5 bases and J 2 bases, leaving 12 bases between the germline ends. CDR3 length: 15 amino acids.